This T cell receptor (beta chain) was captured by sequencing in a study of beta chain features in type 1 diabetes (dated by TCRdb to 2017 to 2018). Describing the broader study: Patients and healthy donors did not differ in mean age, gender distribution, total cell number or subset yield. In the study, recently diagnosed type 1 diabetes patients and matched healthy donors were compared on the TCRB repertoires of their sorted circulating CD4+ T cell subsets. A total of 85 million to 140 million sorted cells were examined across all samples, and a strong correlation was observed between cell number per subset and RNA yield. Naive and central memory subsets were obtained from all 30 or so donors, but regulatory and stem cell-like memory subsets were isolated from only 8 patients and roughly eight healthy donors. Findings and caveats that apply to the study as a whole: Fewer insertions and more nucleotide deletions at VDJ recombination sites were observed in patients with type 1 diabetes, implying thymic rearrangement abnormalities. Type 1 diabetes patients showed a moderate but significant shortening of TCRB CDR3 length in all four CD4+ subsets. Naive, central memory and regulatory TCRB repertoires appeared more similar among patients than among healthy donors. Because small numbers of individuals were included in the HLA sub-analyses, any influence of HLA type on TCRB rearrangement was left unresolved. PCR might favor shorter templates, but patient and control samples were amplified and corrected together, so any skew would affect both groups equally. Sequencing cDNA rather than genomic DNA could over-represent highly expressing activated cells, although activation and CD3 levels did not differ between groups.

As for this clone: This receptor's antigen is unknown. Within one base of it there is no much larger clone, and no base qualities were kept.

The High Capacity cDNA Reverse Transcription Kit was used to reverse transcribe all of the isolated RNA, meaning that expressed TCRB transcripts were what got sequenced. Deep immunoSEQ sequencing was performed on naive, central memory and regulatory T cell samples, with an average of roughly 3.3 million total reads per sample. Sorted cells were lysed in RLT buffer and RNA was extracted with DNase-treated RNeasy Micro or Mini kits, depending on cell number. To prevent cross-contamination, every cell subset was processed on its own, while patient and healthy donor samples were processed together. The immunoSEQ multiplex PCR was used to amplify TCRB sequences from cDNA, generating 87-bp fragments that spanned the CDR3 region. Sequencing of the amplicons was performed on the Illumina HiSeq platform. In the authors' own workflow: PCR bias was computationally corrected using synthetic template baselines, reads within Hamming distance 2 were collapsed, and singletons that could not be merged were discarded. Reads were aligned to IMGT to assign V, D and J genes, CDR3 length, and insertions or deletions at six rearrangement sites. Clonotype counts were normalized to sorted cell number within each subset before computing true diversity and Gini coefficients with the tcR R package. The overlap coefficient, calculated on TCRB nucleotide sequences, was used to measure repertoire sharing. Out-of-frame TCRB sequences from naive cells were analyzed to stand in for the pre-selection repertoire. The clones in this table, taken by TCRdb from immuneACCESS, are in-frame only. Not every clone is retained; where verified, under half of the shortfall comes from an unresolved V gene, and the cause of the rest is unknown. V and J calls and clone size are as listed in that table; D and trimming were resolved from the DNA. In all, the sample holds about 900,000 clones, and 15% to 20% of those were seen once. The ten largest make up 0.023% of the sample.

Based on the germline V gene, the CDR1 and CDR2 sequences are SGHVS and FQNEAQ. The CDR3 starts with the cysteine, ends with the phenylalanine, and has 18 residues. The sequence is cut down to CDR3 DNA, 54 bases in frame from base 1. V and J lose 5 bases and 0 bases, and a span of 20 bases separates them. A single peripheral blood draw of around 120 mL on average was collected from each donor into heparinised tubes. A BD FACSAria II and a panel including CD45RO, CCR7, CD25, CD127, CD95 and CD27 were used to sort naive, central memory, regulatory and stem cell-like memory CD4+ T cells. Every sorted population had a purity above 95%. PBMCs were isolated right away by Lymphoprep density gradient centrifugation and were stained directly, without culture. So that batch effects would be minimized, each experiment stained and sorted samples in pairs, pairing one healthy donor with one patient.

Source material: naive CD4+ T cells from blood. Taken with the paper, the label for cell subset or site translates to: true naive CD4+ T cells. Recombination joined TRBV7-8 with TRBJ1-5; TRBD1 is perhaps the D gene, given 5 matching bases. This clonotype was sampled from a woman aged 18-35 years in good health. The nucleotide sequence reads as follows: TGTGCCAGCAGCCACCACGTAGGGGCGGCTTATAGCAATCAGCCCCAGCATTTT. Its amino acids are CASSHHVGAAYSNQPQHF.